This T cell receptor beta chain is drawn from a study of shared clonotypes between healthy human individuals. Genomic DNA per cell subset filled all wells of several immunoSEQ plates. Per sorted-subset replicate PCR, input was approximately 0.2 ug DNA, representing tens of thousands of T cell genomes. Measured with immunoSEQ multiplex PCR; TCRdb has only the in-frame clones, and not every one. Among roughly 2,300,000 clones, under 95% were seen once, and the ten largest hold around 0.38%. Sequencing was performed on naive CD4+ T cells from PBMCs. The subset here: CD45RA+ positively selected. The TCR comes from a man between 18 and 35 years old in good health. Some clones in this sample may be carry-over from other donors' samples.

CDR3 nucleotide sequence: TGTGCCAGCAGGCCGGACCGGGAGATGAACACTGAAGCTTTCTTT. Encoded protein: CASRPDREMNTEAFF. The rearrangement joins TRBV2 to TRBJ1-1, with unresolved D. There are 15 residues in the CDR3. V lost 6 bases, J lost 0 bases, and 14 bases lay in between. Germline V gene sequence: CDR1 SNHLY, CDR2 FYNNEI. The complete variable domain, with remaining parts taken from reference TRBV2 and TRBJ1-1, reads EPEVTQTPSHQVTQMGQEVILRCVPISNHLYFYWYRQILGQKVEFLVSFYNNEISEKSEIFDDQFSVERPDGSNFTLKIRSTKLEDSAMYFCASRPDREMNTEAFFGQGTRLTVV.